This paragraph covers one T cell receptor beta chain sequence. Its antigen is unidentified. The naive CD8 population came from CD45RO-negative cells selected for CCR7, without terminally differentiated effector memory CD45RA+ cells. Caucasian adults residing in Nashville, Tennessee made up all the donors. The method was immunoSEQ multiplex PCR; TCRdb's version includes in-frame clones alone and lacks a portion of them. The table lists about 600,000 clones, roughly 96% of them singletons, with roughly 0.1% in the top ten. This sample stems from a study of shared clonotypes between healthy human individuals. Findings and limits, study-wide: Generation probability values for non-shared clonotypes were lower than those for clonotypes shared by all four donors. Among donors, sharing of clonotypes was expected to be affected by sequencing depth.

The germline V gene has CDR1 SGDLS and CDR2 YYNGEE. The CDR3 totals 14 residues. The V end lost 2 bases, the J end lost 2 bases, and 11 bases lay between the germline ends. The chain recombines TRBV9 with TRBJ2-7; TRBD2 might be the D (6 bases). Sequencing was done on a sample of naive CD8+ T cells sorted from blood. This TCR came from a woman aged 25-40 years in good health. The CDR3 bases are TGTGCCAGCAGCGTTAGCGGAGTGACCTACGAGCAGTACTTC. Translated: CASSVSGVTYEQYF.